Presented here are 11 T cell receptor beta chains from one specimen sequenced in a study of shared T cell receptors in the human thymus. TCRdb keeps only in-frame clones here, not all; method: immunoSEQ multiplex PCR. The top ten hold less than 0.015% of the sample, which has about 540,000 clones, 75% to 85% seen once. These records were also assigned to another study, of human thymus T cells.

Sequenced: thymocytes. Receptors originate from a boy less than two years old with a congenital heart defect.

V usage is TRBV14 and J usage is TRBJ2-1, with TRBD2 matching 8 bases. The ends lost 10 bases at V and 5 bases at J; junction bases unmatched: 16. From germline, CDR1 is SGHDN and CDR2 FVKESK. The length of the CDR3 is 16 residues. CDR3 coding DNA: TGTGCCACCAGGAGGGCCCAGGAGCGGGAGCACAATGAGCAGTTCTTC. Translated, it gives CATRRAQEREHNEQFF.

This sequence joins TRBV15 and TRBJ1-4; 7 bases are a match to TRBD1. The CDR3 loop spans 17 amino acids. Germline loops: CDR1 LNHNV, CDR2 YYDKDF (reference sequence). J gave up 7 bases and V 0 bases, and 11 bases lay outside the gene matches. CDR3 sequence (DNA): TGTGCCACCAGCAGAGATGCTATCGACAGGGATCGTGAAAAACTGTTTTTT. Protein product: CATSRDAIDRDREKLFF. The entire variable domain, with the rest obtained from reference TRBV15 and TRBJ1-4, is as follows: DAMVIQNPRYQVTQFGKPVTLSCSQTLNHNVMYWYQQKSSQAPKLLFHYYDKDFNNEADTPDNFQSRRPNTSFCFLDIRSPGLGDTAMYLCATSRDAIDRDREKLFFGSGTQLSVL.

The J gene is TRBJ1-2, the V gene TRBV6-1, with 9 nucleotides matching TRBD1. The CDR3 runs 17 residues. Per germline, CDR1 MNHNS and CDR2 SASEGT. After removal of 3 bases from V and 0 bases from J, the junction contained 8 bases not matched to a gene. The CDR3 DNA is TGTGCCAGCAGTGATTCGGACAGGGGCACTACTAACTATGGCTACACCTTC. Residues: CASSDSDRGTTNYGYTF.

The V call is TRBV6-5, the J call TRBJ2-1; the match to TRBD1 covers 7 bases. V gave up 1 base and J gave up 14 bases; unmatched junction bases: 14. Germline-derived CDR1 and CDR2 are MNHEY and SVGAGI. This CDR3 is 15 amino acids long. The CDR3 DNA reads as TGTGCCAGCAGTTACTTCCGACAGGGTCCCTATCCGGAGTTCTTC. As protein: CASSYFRQGPYPEFF.

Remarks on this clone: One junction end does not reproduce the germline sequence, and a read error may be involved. The chain's CDR3 is CASSSSFSGRATYNEQFF. DNA of the CDR3: TGTGCTAGCAGCTCCTCGTTTAGCGGGAGGGCCACCTACAATGAGCAGTTCTTC. The chain has TRBV7-7 and TRBJ2-1, with TRBD2 matching over 11 bases. CDR3 length equals 18 residues. Germline V gene lookup returns CDR1 SSHAT and CDR2 FNYEAQ (reference sequence).

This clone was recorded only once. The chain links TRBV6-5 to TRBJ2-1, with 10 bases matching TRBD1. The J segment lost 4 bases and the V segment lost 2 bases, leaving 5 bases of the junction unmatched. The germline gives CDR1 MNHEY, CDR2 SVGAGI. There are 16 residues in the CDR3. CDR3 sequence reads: CASSYQVDRGYNEQFF. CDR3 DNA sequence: TGTGCCAGCAGTTACCAGGTGGACAGGGGGTACAATGAGCAGTTCTTC.

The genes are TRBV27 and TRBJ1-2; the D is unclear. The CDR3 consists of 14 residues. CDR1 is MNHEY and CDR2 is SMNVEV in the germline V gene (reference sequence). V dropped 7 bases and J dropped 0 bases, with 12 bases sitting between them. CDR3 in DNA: TGTGCCAGCAAGGAGAGGCTTACTAACTATGGCTACACCTTC. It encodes CASKERLTNYGYTF.

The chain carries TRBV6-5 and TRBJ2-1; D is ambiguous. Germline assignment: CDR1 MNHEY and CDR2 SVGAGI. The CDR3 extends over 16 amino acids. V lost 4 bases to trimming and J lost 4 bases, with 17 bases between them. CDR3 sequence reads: CASSSLAEAPYNEQFF. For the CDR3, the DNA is TGTGCCAGCAGTTCCCTGGCGGAAGCGCCATACAATGAGCAGTTCTTC.

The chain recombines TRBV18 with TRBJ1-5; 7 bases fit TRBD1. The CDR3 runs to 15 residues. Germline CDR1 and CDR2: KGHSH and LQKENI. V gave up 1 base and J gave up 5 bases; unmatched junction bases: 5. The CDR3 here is CASSPRQGRDQPQHF. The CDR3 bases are TGTGCCAGCTCACCACGACAGGGTCGAGATCAGCCCCAGCATTTT.

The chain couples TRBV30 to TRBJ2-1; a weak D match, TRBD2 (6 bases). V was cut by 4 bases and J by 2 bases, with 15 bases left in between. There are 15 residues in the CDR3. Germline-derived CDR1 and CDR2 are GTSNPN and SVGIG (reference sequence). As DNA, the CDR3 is TGTGCCTGGATTGTGGGCGGGGTAGCCTACAATGAGCAGTTCTTC. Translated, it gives CAWIVGGVAYNEQFF. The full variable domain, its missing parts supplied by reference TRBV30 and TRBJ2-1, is SQTIHQWPATLVQPVGSPLSLECTVEGTSNPNLYWYRQAAGRGLQLLFYSVGIGQISSEVPQNLSASRPQDRQFILSSKKLLLSDSGFYLCAWIVGGVAYNEQFFGPGTRLTVL.

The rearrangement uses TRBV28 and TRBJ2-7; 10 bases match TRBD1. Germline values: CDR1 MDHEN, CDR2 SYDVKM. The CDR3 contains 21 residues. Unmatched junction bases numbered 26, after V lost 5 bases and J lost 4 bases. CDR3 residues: CASSPKAHDRGLGAGFYEQYF. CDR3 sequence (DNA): TGTGCCAGCAGTCCTAAGGCCCATGACAGGGGGCTGGGAGCTGGTTTTTACGAGCAGTACTTC.